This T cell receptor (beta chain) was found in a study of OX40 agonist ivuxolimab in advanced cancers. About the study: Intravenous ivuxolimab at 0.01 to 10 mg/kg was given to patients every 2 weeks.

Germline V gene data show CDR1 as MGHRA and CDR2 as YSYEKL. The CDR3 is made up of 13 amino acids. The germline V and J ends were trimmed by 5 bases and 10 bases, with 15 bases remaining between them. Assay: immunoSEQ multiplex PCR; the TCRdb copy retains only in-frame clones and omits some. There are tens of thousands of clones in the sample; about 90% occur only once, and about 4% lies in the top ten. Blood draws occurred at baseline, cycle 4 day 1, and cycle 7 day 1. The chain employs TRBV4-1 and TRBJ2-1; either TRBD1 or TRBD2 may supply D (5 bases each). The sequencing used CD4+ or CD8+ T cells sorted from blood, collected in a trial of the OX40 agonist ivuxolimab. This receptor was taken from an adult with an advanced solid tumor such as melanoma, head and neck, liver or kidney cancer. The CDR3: CASSFLGGDEQFF. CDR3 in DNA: TGCGCCAGCAGCTTCCTGGGTGGGGACGAGCAGTTCTTC.